This entry concerns a single T cell receptor beta chain. The CDR3 totals 15 residues. CDR1 LNHDA and CDR2 SQIVND come from the germline V gene (reference sequence). V gave up 4 bases and J gave up 4 bases; unmatched junction bases: 5. This sample is part of a study of blood T cell repertoires in COVID-19. Study in general: Researchers got acute and convalescent COVID-19 samples from the United States, Italy and Spain. Nucleic acid was either cDNA or gDNA, and it came from T cells, B-cell-depleted T cells, or PBMCs.

In the authors' workflow: Amplification of reference gene primers was used by the study to estimate nucleated cell counts. The data were produced by immunoSEQ multiplex PCR, yet TCRdb's version contains in-frame clones alone and is incomplete. D and trimming were read from the DNA, whereas the V and J calls and clone size are those reported in that table. The repertoire includes around 100,000 clones, just over 85% of them detected once, and roughly 4.6% sits in the top ten. The sequenced sample consisted of peripheral blood. This chain links TRBV19 with TRBJ1-2, with 11 positions matching TRBD1. The TCR comes from a human donor in a cohort sampled during active COVID-19. The CDR3 region has the DNA TGTGCCAGTAGTACGGACAGGGGGCTTGGCTATGGCTACACCTTC. Amino acids: CASSTDRGLGYGYTF.